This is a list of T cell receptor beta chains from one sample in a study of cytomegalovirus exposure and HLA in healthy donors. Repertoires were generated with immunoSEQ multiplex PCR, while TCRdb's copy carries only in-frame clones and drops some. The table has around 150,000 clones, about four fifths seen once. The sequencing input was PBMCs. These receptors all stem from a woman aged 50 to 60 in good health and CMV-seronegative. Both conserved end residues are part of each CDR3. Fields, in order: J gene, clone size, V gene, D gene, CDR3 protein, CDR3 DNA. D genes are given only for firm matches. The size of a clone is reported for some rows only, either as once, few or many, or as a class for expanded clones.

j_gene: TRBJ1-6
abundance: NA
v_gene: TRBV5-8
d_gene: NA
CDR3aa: CASSSQEGPSGNSPLHF
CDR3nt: TGTGCCAGCAGCTCCCAAGAGGGTCCGAGCGGCAATTCACCCCTCCACTTT

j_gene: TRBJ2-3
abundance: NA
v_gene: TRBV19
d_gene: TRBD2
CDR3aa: CASITSGGTDTQYF
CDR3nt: TGTGCCAGTATAACTAGCGGGGGCACAGATACGCAGTATTTT

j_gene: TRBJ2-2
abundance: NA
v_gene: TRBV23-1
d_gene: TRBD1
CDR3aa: CASSQSDPGQVNTGELFF
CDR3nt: TGCGCCAGCAGTCAATCGGATCCCGGACAGGTTAACACCGGGGAGCTGTTTTTT

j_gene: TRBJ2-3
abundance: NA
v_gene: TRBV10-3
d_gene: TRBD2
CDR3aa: CAISNGTTTDTQYF
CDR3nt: TGTGCCATAAGTAATGGGACTACCACAGATACGCAGTATTTT

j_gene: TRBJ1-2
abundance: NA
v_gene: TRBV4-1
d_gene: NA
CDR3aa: CASSLQVAGGYGYTF
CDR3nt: TGCGCCAGCAGCCTCCAGGTCGCCGGGGGTTATGGCTACACCTTC

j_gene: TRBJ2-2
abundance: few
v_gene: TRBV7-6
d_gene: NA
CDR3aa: CASSARLGHQNTGELFF
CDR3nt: TGTGCCAGCAGTGCGCGTTTGGGACACCAAAACACCGGGGAGCTGTTTTTT

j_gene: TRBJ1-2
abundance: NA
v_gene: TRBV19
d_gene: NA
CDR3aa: CASTLRTPVNYGYTF
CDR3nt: TGTGCCAGTACCTTAAGGACACCGGTCAACTATGGCTACACCTTC

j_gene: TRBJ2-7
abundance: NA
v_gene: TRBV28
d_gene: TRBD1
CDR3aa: CASSSTPGQGGYEQYF
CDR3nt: TGTGCCAGCAGTTCCACGCCGGGACAGGGGGGCTACGAGCAGTACTTC

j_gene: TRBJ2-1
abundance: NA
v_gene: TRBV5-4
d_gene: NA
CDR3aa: CASSLGRVSNEQFF
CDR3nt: TGTGCCAGCAGCTTGGGCAGGGTCAGCAATGAGCAGTTCTTC

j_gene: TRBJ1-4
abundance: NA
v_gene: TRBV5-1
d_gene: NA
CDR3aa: CASSNQGGGNEKLFF
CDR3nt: TGCGCCAGCAGTAATCAGGGAGGAGGTAATGAAAAACTGTTTTTT

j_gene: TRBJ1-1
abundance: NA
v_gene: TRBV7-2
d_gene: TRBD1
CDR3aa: CASSSLGTGGTEAFF
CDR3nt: TGTGCCAGCAGCTCATTAGGGACAGGGGGCACTGAAGCTTTCTTT

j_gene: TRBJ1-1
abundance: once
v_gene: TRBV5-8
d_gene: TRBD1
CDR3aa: CASSLRGWTGRRTEAFF
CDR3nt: TGTGCCAGCAGCTTGCGGGGGTGGACAGGGCGGCGGACTGAAGCTTTCTTT

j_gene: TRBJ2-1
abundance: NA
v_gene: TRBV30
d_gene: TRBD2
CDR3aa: CAWSAGLAGSSYNEQFF
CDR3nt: TGTGCCTGGAGTGCGGGACTAGCGGGAAGCTCCTACAATGAGCAGTTCTTC

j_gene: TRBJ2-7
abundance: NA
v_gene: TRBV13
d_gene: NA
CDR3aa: CASRTGSTYEQYF
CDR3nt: TGTGCCAGCAGGACAGGTTCTACCTACGAGCAGTACTTC

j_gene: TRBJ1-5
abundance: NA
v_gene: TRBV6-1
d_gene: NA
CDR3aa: CASSESRGQPQHF
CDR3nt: TGTGCCAGCAGTGAATCCAGGGGTCAGCCCCAGCATTTT